This T cell receptor beta chain originates from a study of glioma-infiltrating T cells after dendritic cell vaccination. On the study more broadly: Dendritic cells derived from monocytes and pulsed with autologous tumor lysate formed the vaccine. At biweekly intervals, patients got three intradermal dendritic cell vaccine injections.

Worth noting for this clone: Its antigen is not known.

The CDR3 extends over 15 amino acids. In germline, CDR1 is SGHRS, CDR2 YFSETQ. This table comes from immunoSEQ multiplex PCR, and its TCRdb copy is limited to in-frame clones, with some not included. The data hold 95,000 or so clones, with approximately 81% observed a single time. General study points: Higher TCR clonality did not directly relate to longer survival.

This material consisted of blood, taken before dendritic cell vaccination. The rearrangement joins TRBV5-1 to TRBJ2-5; no firm D call. The end of the DNA aligns better with TRBJ2-7, so the J call may be wrong. The sequence derives from a human donor with glioblastoma. The CDR3 nucleotides read TGCGCCAGCAGCTTGTCTGGGCGCCGCTCCTACGAGCAGTACTTC. Translating gives CASSLSGRRSYEQYF.